This entry describes one T cell receptor beta chain. This specimen belongs to a study of T cell changes during pregnancy in multiple sclerosis. Clones were read by immunoSEQ multiplex PCR, and TCRdb kept only the in-frame ones, dropping some. The sample shows 57,000 or so clones, approximately 91% of them seen only once. Germline CDR1 SGHKS, CDR2 YYEKEE (reference sequence). The CDR3 sequence is 15 residues long. Trimming left V 0 bases short and J 9 bases short, with 15 bases between. This chain uses TRBV5-5 with TRBJ1-4; TRBD1 is a possible D gene (6 bases). The sequenced sample was peripheral blood, obtained in the second trimester of pregnancy. The TCR sequence derives from a female donor with multiple sclerosis, enrolled in a pregnancy study. As DNA, the CDR3 is TGTGCCAGCAGCTTGGAGACAGGCAAAGGGAAAAAACTGTTTTTT. Protein: CASSLETGKGKKLFF.